A selection of T cell receptor beta chains follows, all from one sample in a study of identical twins. MiXCR was run by TCRdb on the 5' RACE reads, yielding one entry per CDR3 protein. This sample yields over 500,000 distinct CDR3 sequences, of which approximately 22% are seen a single time; roughly 0.9% belongs to the top ten. These data are also associated with another study on T cells expressing NK-cell markers.

The sequencing input was CD4+ T cells sorted from blood. These TCRs come from a woman aged 18-29 years in good health. CDR3s include the opening cysteine and the closing phenylalanine or tryptophan. Each record gives: clone size, D gene, J gene, V gene, CDR3 protein, CDR3 DNA. The D gene is left open where the match is weak. Size is stated for part of the rows, as once, few or many counts, or as a class when the clone is expanded.

>-|-|TRBJ2-5|TRBV11-2
CASKRGREQETQYF
TGTGCCAGCAAAAGGGGGCGGGAACAAGAGACCCAGTACTTC
>-|-|TRBJ2-7|TRBV6-2/TRBV6-3
CASSYWTRIYEQYF
TGTGCCAGCAGTTACTGGACCCGAATCTACGAGCAGTACTTC
>-|-|TRBJ2-3|TRBV7-2
CASSPGLRTTDTQYF
TGTGCCAGCAGCCCGGGACTCCGAACCACAGATACGCAGTATTTT
>-|TRBD2|TRBJ2-1|TRBV5-1
CASSKGTSGRAPYNEQFF
TGCGCCAGCAGTAAGGGGACTAGCGGGAGAGCGCCCTACAATGAGCAGTTCTTC
>-|TRBD2|TRBJ2-1|TRBV4-3
CASSQTYSGRANEQFF
TGCGCCAGCAGCCAGACCTATAGCGGGAGGGCCAATGAGCAGTTCTTC
>-|TRBD1|TRBJ2-5|TRBV20-1
CSALTGLGETQYF
TGCAGTGCCCTGACAGGGTTGGGGGAGACCCAGTACTTC
>-|TRBD2|TRBJ2-1|TRBV7-2
CASSLKREPYNEQFF
TGTGCCAGCAGCTTAAAGCGGGAGCCCTACAATGAGCAGTTCTTC
>many|-|TRBJ2-1|TRBV12-3/TRBV12-4
CASSLAGAGPYNEQFF
TGTGCCAGCAGTTTAGCGGGAGCAGGACCCTACAATGAGCAGTTCTTC
>-|-|TRBJ2-7|TRBV3-1
CASTKQGLGTSYAEQYF
TGTGCCAGCACCAAACAGGGTCTTGGGACAAGCTATGCCGAGCAGTACTTC
>few|TRBD1|TRBJ1-1|TRBV20-1
CSARAQGAEAFF
TGCAGTGCTAGAGCGCAGGGGGCTGAAGCTTTCTTT
>-|TRBD2|TRBJ2-5|TRBV5-1
CASSGSGAWRETQYF
TGCGCCAGCAGCGGGAGCGGGGCTTGGCGGGAGACCCAGTACTTC
>-|TRBD2|TRBJ2-1|TRBV7-2
CASSYGLAEDFF
TGTGCCAGCAGCTATGGACTAGCGGAGGATTTCTTC
>-|-|TRBJ1-5|TRBV20-1
CSAIDRLHNQPQHF
TGCAGTGCAATAGACAGGCTTCACAATCAGCCCCAGCATTTT
>-|-|TRBJ2-5|TRBV7-6
CASSLAPGLQETQYF
TGTGCCAGCAGCCTTGCCCCGGGACTTCAAGAGACCCAGTACTTC
>few|-|TRBJ1-1|TRBV10-3
CAISEEGMTEAFF
TGTGCCATCAGTGAGGAAGGGATGACTGAAGCTTTCTTT
>few|TRBD1|TRBJ1-2|TRBV5-1
CASSLDRGGMYGYTF
TGCGCCAGCAGCTTGGACAGGGGGGGAATGTATGGCTACACCTTC
>-|TRBD2|TRBJ2-7|TRBV5-1
CASSFRQGLAGAYEQYF
TGCGCCAGCAGCTTCAGACAAGGACTAGCGGGGGCCTACGAGCAGTACTTC
>few|TRBD1|TRBJ2-7|TRBV20-1
CSAPVPGQGAYEQYF
TGCAGTGCTCCTGTTCCGGGACAGGGGGCTTACGAGCAGTACTTC
>many|-|TRBJ1-4|TRBV7-6
CASSSPGEKLFF
TGTGCCAGCAGCTCCCCAGGAGAAAAACTGTTTTTT
>many|-|TRBJ1-2|TRBV12-3/TRBV12-4
CAFGGLSYGYTF
TGTGCCTTCGGAGGTCTGTCCTATGGCTACACCTTC
>-|TRBD1|TRBJ1-2|TRBV27
CASSWARGRANYGYTF
TGTGCCAGCAGTTGGGCCAGGGGGCGAGCGAACTATGGCTACACCTTC
>-|-|TRBJ1-2|TRBV19
CASSNYGGGFNYGYTF
TGTGCCAGTAGTAACTACGGAGGGGGATTTAACTATGGCTACACCTTC
>-|-|TRBJ2-2|TRBV4-3
CASSQDRGPGELFF
TGCGCCAGCAGCCAAGATCGAGGACCCGGGGAGCTGTTTTTT
>few|-|TRBJ2-7|TRBV27
CASSLGGTDYF
TGTGCCAGCAGTTTAGGAGGGACAGATTACTTC
>-|-|TRBJ2-1|TRBV7-8
CASSLGGVHYNEQFF
TGTGCCAGCAGCTTAGGGGGCGTCCACTACAATGAGCAGTTCTTC
>-|TRBD2|TRBJ2-1|TRBV7-6
CASSAGRSGGDEQFF
TGTGCCAGCAGCGCGGGCCGTTCGGGGGGGGATGAGCAGTTCTTC
>many|-|TRBJ2-1|TRBV3-1
CASSQGGLSRNEQFF
TGTGCCAGCAGCCAAGGTGGACTGTCCCGGAATGAGCAGTTCTTC
>-|-|TRBJ2-1|TRBV3-1
CASSRTGASSYNEQFF
TGTGCCAGCAGCCGTACCGGGGCAAGCTCCTACAATGAGCAGTTCTTC
>-|-|TRBJ2-7|TRBV20-1
CSAGGLASYEQYF
TGCAGTGCCGGAGGGTTAGCCTCCTACGAGCAGTACTTC
>many|TRBD2|TRBJ2-5|TRBV10-2
CASREGGHETQYF
TGCGCCAGCAGGGAGGGAGGGCATGAGACCCAGTACTTC
>few|TRBD2|TRBJ2-2|TRBV7-2
CASSLGLAGGNTGELFF
TGTGCCAGCAGCTTGGGACTAGCGGGGGGGAACACCGGGGAGCTGTTTTTT
>-|-|TRBJ2-3|TRBV29-1
CSAVGSAEGTDTQYF
TGCAGCGCCGTGGGGTCAGCGGAGGGCACAGATACGCAGTATTTT
>-|TRBD2|TRBJ2-1|TRBV6-1
CASSFYAGGPERNEQFF
TGTGCCAGCAGCTTCTATGCGGGAGGCCCTGAGCGGAATGAGCAGTTCTTC
>-|-|TRBJ2-7|TRBV15
CATSRDYRNEQYF
TGTGCCACCAGCAGAGATTACAGGAACGAGCAGTACTTC
>-|TRBD2|TRBJ2-1|TRBV3-1
CASSPGPSGHNEQFF
TGTGCCAGCAGCCCCGGGCCTAGCGGGCACAATGAGCAGTTCTTC
>-|-|TRBJ2-5|TRBV6-2/TRBV6-3
CASSGQGLRKETQYF
TGTGCCAGCAGTGGTCAGGGGTTGAGGAAGGAGACCCAGTACTTC
>-|TRBD1|TRBJ2-3|TRBV20-1
CSAPDRGGADTQYF
TGCAGTGCTCCGGACAGGGGGGGCGCAGATACGCAGTATTTT
>-|-|TRBJ2-3|TRBV20-1
CSAGPGLTQYF
TGCAGTGCCGGCCCGGGCCTGACGCAGTATTTT
>-|TRBD2|TRBJ2-1|TRBV18
CASSPRGLAGVGEQFF
TGTGCCAGCTCACCAAGGGGACTAGCGGGAGTGGGTGAGCAGTTCTTC
>-|-|TRBJ2-1|TRBV20-1
CSAPHLRGSNEQFF
TGCAGTGCTCCGCACCTTCGGGGGAGTAATGAGCAGTTCTTC
>many|-|TRBJ2-2|TRBV29-1
CSGWNTGELFF
TGCAGCGGCTGGAACACCGGGGAGCTGTTTTTT
>few|TRBD2|TRBJ2-5|TRBV29-1
CSARGTSGGAPETQYF
TGCAGCGCACGAGGGACTAGCGGGGGGGCTCCTGAGACCCAGTACTTC
>few|-|TRBJ2-1|TRBV29-1
CSAQTVSEQFF
TGCAGCGCCCAGACGGTGAGTGAGCAGTTCTTC
>-|-|TRBJ2-1|TRBV5-1
CASRQSGPPRFFNEQFF
TGCGCCAGCAGACAGAGCGGGCCCCCTCGCTTCTTTAATGAGCAGTTCTTC
>-|-|TRBJ1-3|TRBV12-3/TRBV12-4
CASSFWQGGNTIYF
TGTGCCAGCAGTTTTTGGCAGGGTGGAAACACCATATATTTT
>-|TRBD2|TRBJ2-1|TRBV20-1
CSAMGWGEGASNEQFF
TGCAGTGCTATGGGTTGGGGGGAGGGTGCGTCGAATGAGCAGTTCTTC
>few|-|TRBJ2-1|TRBV20-1
CSAVSGTTRNEQFF
TGCAGTGCTGTTAGTGGTACCACTCGGAATGAGCAGTTCTTC
>-|-|TRBJ1-2|TRBV7-9
CASSPMTESYGYTF
TGTGCCAGCAGCCCAATGACAGAGAGCTATGGCTACACCTTC